These 17 T cell receptor beta chains were all obtained from the same sample, sequenced in a study of identical twins. TCRdb ran MiXCR on the 5' RACE reads and lists one entry per CDR3 protein. The sample comprises 240,000 or so distinct CDR3 sequences, roughly 12% of which are singletons, and 4% to 5% rests with the top ten. In addition, the sample was reused for a study of yellow fever vaccine responses in identical twins.

The sequencing input was memory (CD45RO+) T cells sorted from blood. The receptors originated from a woman under 30 in good health.

J is TRBJ2-5 and V is TRBV5-4; TRBD2 matches at 7 bases. Losses at the gene ends were 4 bases for V and 3 bases for J; bases not matched to a gene: 9. The CDR3 is made up of 15 amino acids. Germline-derived CDR1 and CDR2 are SGHNT and YYREEE (reference sequence). Here the CDR3 DNA reads TGTGCCAGCAGCCGTAGCGGGTCCCAGAAAGAGACCCAGTACTTC. Protein sequence: CASSRSGSQKETQYF.

The chain carries TRBV6-1 and TRBJ2-2; TRBD1 matches 8 bases. Germline loops: CDR1 MNHNS, CDR2 SASEGT. The CDR3 covers 17 residues. The J segment lost 7 bases and the V segment lost 5 bases, leaving 15 bases of the junction unmatched. CDR3 sequence: CASSLRIQGAQGGELFF. The CDR3 nucleotides read TGTGCCAGCAGTCTTCGCATTCAGGGGGCGCAGGGCGGGGAGCTGTTTTTT.

The chain carries TRBV20-1 and TRBJ2-1, with 8 bases aligning to TRBD1. Losses at the gene ends were 2 bases for V and 5 bases for J; bases not matched to a gene: 5. The CDR3 is 14 amino acids. Germline CDR1 DFQATT, CDR2 SNEGSKA (reference sequence). CDR3 nucleotide sequence: TGCAGTGCTAGAATCCAGGGGGCGAACAATGAGCAGTTCTTC. Protein product: CSARIQGANNEQFF.

There are many counts of this clonotype. The chain joins TRBV29-1 to TRBJ2-1, with TRBD2 matching over 9 bases. The trim removed 7 bases at V and 4 bases at J, leaving 2 bases unmatched. Germline V gene data show CDR1 as SQVTM and CDR2 as ANQGSEA. The CDR3 runs 12 residues. The DNA for the CDR3 is TGCAGCGGGCTAGCGGGATACAATGAGCAGTTCTTC. Translated, it gives CSGLAGYNEQFF.

At least ten counts were recorded for this clonotype. The rearrangement uses TRBV12-3 or TRBV12-4 and TRBJ1-5; TRBD1 matches at 7 bases. Germline trimming cut 4 bases from V and 2 bases from J; bases unmatched to any gene: 8. CDR3 length equals 16 residues. CDR3 DNA sequence: TGTGCCAGCAGTTCCGACAGGGTAAGAGGCAATCAGCCCCAGCATTTT. Its protein product is CASSSDRVRGNQPQHF.

V and J are TRBV28 and TRBJ1-2; maybe TRBD1 (6 bases). V was pared by 6 bases and J by 3 bases, with 11 bases between. The CDR3 consists of 13 residues. The germline V gene encodes CDR1 MDHEN and CDR2 SYDVKM. DNA of the CDR3: TGTGCCAGCAGAACAGGGAGATACTATGGCTACACCTTC. Translation gives CASRTGRYYGYTF.

This clonotype was counted ten times or more. This rearrangement joins TRBV28 to TRBJ1-6; D gene ambiguous. V lost 3 bases and J lost 9, with 6 bases in between. The CDR3 sequence is 12 residues long. Germline CDR1 is MDHEN and CDR2 is SYDVKM. In DNA, the CDR3 is TGTGCCAGCAGTTTTGTGGTTTCACCCCTCCACTTT. Residues: CASSFVVSPLHF.

V is TRBV2 and J is TRBJ2-3, with 7 nucleotides matching TRBD2. The germline gives CDR1 SNHLY, CDR2 FYNNEI. V trimming: 10 bases; J trimming: 3 bases; junction bases outside the gene matches: 16. The CDR3 has 16 amino acids. The CDR3 nucleotides are TGTGCCACCAGGGCGACGAGCGGGGAGATAACAGATACGCAGTATTTT. It codes for CATRATSGEITDTQYF.

This clonotype was counted many times. This chain links TRBV4-3 with TRBJ2-2, with TRBD2 identical over 7 bases. V was clipped by 1 base and J by 3 bases; unmatched bases: 5. Per germline, CDR1 LGHNA and CDR2 YSLEER. This CDR3 has 16 amino acids. The CDR3 DNA reads TGCGCCAGCAGCCAAGTCTGGCGGGAGTACACCGGGGAGCTGTTTTTT. This sequence encodes CASSQVWREYTGELFF.

The chain links TRBV5-1 to TRBJ1-4, with 9 positions matching TRBD1. CDR3 length: 16 residues. Germline V gene sequence: CDR1 SGHRS, CDR2 YFSETQ. The ends lost 0 bases at V and 7 bases at J; junction bases unmatched: 7. Written as DNA, the CDR3 is TGCGCCAGCAGCTTGGCCACCACAGGGGGCGGTGAAAAACTGTTTTTT. Its translation: CASSLATTGGGEKLFF.

This clonotype was detected a few times. The chain recombines TRBV3-1 with TRBJ2-2; D call uncertain. The V gene lost 3 bases and the J gene lost 5 bases, with 7 bases spanning the gap. CDR1 is LGHDT and CDR2 is YNNKEL in the germline V gene (reference sequence). The CDR3 is made up of 13 amino acids. The CDR3 DNA sequence: TGTGCCAGCAGCCAGGACGAGACCGGGGAGCTGTTTTTT. This sequence encodes CASSQDETGELFF.

V gene TRBV20-1 combines with J gene TRBJ2-1; 10 bases agree with TRBD1. V lost 3 bases to trimming and J lost 1 base; unmatched junction nucleotides: 6. From germline, CDR1 is DFQATT and CDR2 SNEGSKA (reference sequence). The CDR3 length is 16 residues. The CDR3 region has the DNA TGCAGTGCTAGGCGTGGACAGGGGGTATCCTACAATGAGCAGTTCTTC. Protein: CSARRGQGVSYNEQFF.

In this sample, this clonotype turned up many times. The rearrangement links TRBV28 to TRBJ2-1; 10 bases are a match to TRBD2. Losses at the gene ends were 5 bases for V and 10 bases for J; bases not matched to a gene: 11. The CDR3 has 15 amino acids. CDR1 MDHEN and CDR2 SYDVKM come from the germline V gene. Here the CDR3 DNA reads TGTGCCAGCAGTAAAACTAGCGGGGCATCGGACGAGCAGTTCTTC. It translates to CASSKTSGASDEQFF.

This clonotype was seen ten or more times. The J gene is TRBJ2-3, the V gene TRBV20-1, with D perhaps TRBD2 (6 bases). The CDR3 spans 14 residues. V lost 5 bases and J 4 bases, leaving 16 bases between the germline ends. CDR1 is DFQATT and CDR2 is SNEGSKA in the germline V gene (reference sequence). CDR3 sequence (DNA): TGCAGTGCTGTCCCCCTAGCGTTTGCAGATACGCAGTATTTT. Protein product: CSAVPLAFADTQYF.

V and J are TRBV7-2 and TRBJ2-3; D tentatively fits TRBD1 or TRBD2 (5 bases each). Germline CDR1 is SGHTA and CDR2 is FQGNSA. V was shortened by 5 bases and J by 2 bases, with 20 bases between the two germline ends. The CDR3 runs to 17 residues. CDR3 in DNA: TGTGCCAGCAGCCCCTACCCGAGGGGCGCATACACAGATACGCAGTATTTT. Translation: CASSPYPRGAYTDTQYF.

This clonotype was seen at least ten times. The rearrangement joins TRBV29-1 to TRBJ1-5; 9 nucleotides agree with TRBD1. The trim removed 6 bases at V and 4 bases at J, leaving 7 bases unmatched. This CDR3 is 14 amino acids long. Germline CDR1 and CDR2: SQVTM and ANQGSEA. The DNA for the CDR3 is TGCAGCGTGGGGGGACAGGGAAGAAATCAGCCCCAGCATTTT. This codes for CSVGGQGRNQPQHF.

V and J are TRBV24-1 and TRBJ2-1; D might be TRBD1 or TRBD2, each matching 6 bases. Germline CDR1 KGHDR, CDR2 SFDVKD. This CDR3 region has 12 residues. Trimming took 9 bases from V and 8 from J, leaving 13 bases between them. CDR3 amino acids: CATQEGGYEQFF. CDR3 DNA sequence: TGTGCCACCCAGGAGGGGGGCTATGAGCAGTTCTTC.